One and the same sample provided the 27 T cell receptor beta chains below, sequenced in a study of shared clonotypes between healthy human individuals. Clones were sequenced by immunoSEQ multiplex PCR, and TCRdb holds only the in-frame ones, with some missing. The data hold 150,000 to 200,000 clones, with 90% to 95% observed a single time. Sequences were obtained from naive CD4+ T cells sorted from blood. Subset indicated: CD45RA+ positively selected. These receptors came from a woman under 40 in good health.

CDR3 bases: TGTGCCAGTAGTATGTTGGGGCCCAACACTGAAGCTTTCTTT. It encodes CASSMLGPNTEAFF. This sequence joins TRBV19 and TRBJ1-1, with D possibly being TRBD1 (5 bases). This CDR3 is built from 14 residues. CDR1 is LNHDA and CDR2 is SQIVND in the germline V gene (reference sequence). V lost 3 bases and J lost 2, with 10 bases in between.

The V gene is TRBV18, the J gene TRBJ1-2; no definite D call. The CDR3 has 12 residues. V lost 0 bases, J lost 7 bases, and 6 bases lay in between. In germline, CDR1 is KGHSH, CDR2 LQKENI. The CDR3 reads CASSPPTVGYTF. The CDR3 DNA reads TGTGCCAGCTCACCACCTACGGTTGGCTACACCTTC.

This clone was detected only a few times. The chain is built from TRBV28 and TRBJ2-7, with D possibly being TRBD2 (5 bases). Trimming removed 6 bases from V and 0 bases from J, with 9 bases in between. CDR1 MDHEN and CDR2 SYDVKM come from the germline V gene. The CDR3 is made up of 13 amino acids. The CDR3: CASSWRSSYEQYF. The CDR3 DNA reads as TGTGCCAGCAGCTGGAGGAGCTCCTACGAGCAGTACTTC.

This clone was seen just once. This chain joins TRBV27 and TRBJ2-7; 8 nucleotides line up with TRBD1. J was trimmed by 2 bases and V by 10 bases; bases with no gene match: 4. Germline V CDR1 and CDR2: MNHEY, SMNVEV (reference sequence). This CDR3 comprises 12 residues. The CDR3 nucleotides are TGTGCCACCGGGGACAGGACCTACGAGCAGTACTTC. It encodes CATGDRTYEQYF.

This chain uses TRBV6-5 with TRBJ1-6; 7 bases are shared with TRBD1. CDR3 size: 12 residues. The ends lost 10 bases at V and 9 bases at J; junction bases unmatched: 6. CDR1 is MNHEY, CDR2 SVGAGI, per germline. CDR3 nucleotide sequence: TGTGCCACGCAGGAGGGGGCTTCACCCCTCCACTTT. Translation: CATQEGASPLHF.

As for this clone: Other DNA sequences from this sample encode an identical CDR3 as well. The chain employs TRBV2 and TRBJ1-3; D is unresolved. V was cut by 0 bases and J by 4 bases, with 7 bases left in between. The CDR3 loop spans 14 amino acids. CDR1 is SNHLY, CDR2 FYNNEI, per germline. As DNA, the CDR3 is TGTGCCAGCAGTGAAGCGCTCGGAGGAAACACCATATATTTT. Protein product: CASSEALGGNTIYF.

The rearrangement joins TRBV30 to TRBJ2-7, with D unclear. The CDR3 is 16 amino acids. V was cut by 0 bases and J by 5 bases, with 20 bases left in between. Per germline, CDR1 GTSNPN and CDR2 SVGIG (reference sequence). For the CDR3, the DNA is TGTGCCTGGAGTGTAACCCGGGTATCTTATCAGGACGAGCAGTACTTC. Protein sequence: CAWSVTRVSYQDEQYF.

The genes are TRBV19 and TRBJ1-2; D might be TRBD1 (6 bases). V dropped 8 bases and J dropped 1 base, with 14 bases sitting between them. The CDR3 is 14 residues long. In germline, CDR1 is LNHDA, CDR2 SQIVND (reference sequence). The CDR3: CASATGSVNYGYTF. As DNA, the CDR3 is TGTGCCAGTGCGACAGGTAGCGTTAACTATGGCTACACCTTC.

The V call is TRBV7-2, the J call TRBJ2-1, with unresolved D. With 1 base removed from V and 7 bases from J, the gap between germline ends came to 11 bases. Germline CDR1 and CDR2: SGHTA and FQGNSA. The length of the CDR3 is 14 residues. Written as DNA, the CDR3 is TGTGCCAGCAGCTTAGTATCACATTGGAATGAGCAGTTCTTC. Its translation: CASSLVSHWNEQFF.

The rearrangement uses TRBV9 and TRBJ1-1; 7 bases align to TRBD1. With V trimmed by 4 bases and J by 2 bases, 11 bases remained unmatched. This CDR3 contains 16 residues. Germline loops: CDR1 SGDLS, CDR2 YYNGEE. CDR3 amino acids: CASSFRDSTFNTEAFF. The CDR3 DNA reads TGTGCCAGCAGCTTCCGGGACAGCACCTTTAACACTGAAGCTTTCTTT.

The rearrangement joins TRBV6-1 to TRBJ1-5; 9 nucleotides agree with TRBD1. Germline CDR1 and CDR2: MNHNS and SASEGT. Trimming cost V 6 bases and J 7 bases; bases outside gene matches: 4. CDR3 length: 13 amino acids. CDR3 DNA sequence: TGTGCCAGCAGACGGACAGGGGACCAGCCCCAGCATTTT. Translated: CASRRTGDQPQHF.

The V call is TRBV7-9, the J call TRBJ2-1; D might be TRBD2 (5 bases). Germline V gene lookup returns CDR1 SEHNR and CDR2 FQNEAQ (reference sequence). Trimming removed 5 bases at V and 7 bases at J, with 9 bases between. This CDR3 contains 12 residues. This chain's CDR3 is CASSRTGNEQFF. DNA for the CDR3: TGTGCCAGCAGCCGGACTGGGAATGAGCAGTTCTTC.

The chain recombines TRBV28 with TRBJ2-1; D remains ambiguous. V was pared by 2 bases and J by 10 bases, with 9 bases between. CDR1 and CDR2 (germline): MDHEN, SYDVKM. The CDR3 has 12 residues. CDR3 protein: CASSLMFGEQFF. For the CDR3, the DNA is TGTGCCAGCAGTTTAATGTTCGGAGAGCAGTTCTTC.

V usage is TRBV10-3 and J usage is TRBJ1-5; no firm D call. CDR3 size: 14 residues. V shed 5 bases and J shed 4 bases, with 12 bases lying between them. Germline loops: CDR1 ENHRY, CDR2 SYGVKD. Here the CDR3 DNA reads TGTGCCATCAGTCGGGGAATGGGGAATCAGCCCCAGCATTTT. Its protein is CAISRGMGNQPQHF.

This rearrangement joins TRBV19 to TRBJ2-1; 9 bases map to TRBD1. Germline assignment: CDR1 LNHDA and CDR2 SQIVND (reference sequence). The CDR3 sequence is 16 residues long. With 6 bases clipped from V and 3 bases from J, the junction kept 9 bases outside the gene matches. The CDR3 DNA sequence: TGTGCCAGTAGCCGGACAGGGGTGGGGATCTACAATGAGCAGTTCTTC. This codes for CASSRTGVGIYNEQFF.

The chain employs TRBV7-9 and TRBJ2-1; 8 bases line up with TRBD2. The CDR3 consists of 17 residues. Germline loops: CDR1 SEHNR, CDR2 FQNEAQ (reference sequence). V dropped 2 bases and J dropped 5; count of bases not matched to a gene: 11. CDR3 bases: TGTGCCAGCAGCTTAAAAGGGGGTAGGGGACTAGACAATGAGCAGTTCTTC. Translated: CASSLKGGRGLDNEQFF.

This chain uses TRBV15 with TRBJ1-3; the D is unclear. Trimming stripped 3 bases from V and 3 bases from J, with 15 bases between. The length of the CDR3 is 16 residues. The germline V gene encodes CDR1 LNHNV and CDR2 YYDKDF (reference sequence). The CDR3 nucleotides are TGTGCCACCAGCAGGGTCAGGAAGATTAGTGGAAACACCATATATTTT. Translated, it gives CATSRVRKISGNTIYF.

V and J are TRBV18 and TRBJ1-1, with unresolved D. CDR3 length: 14 residues. CDR1 is KGHSH and CDR2 is LQKENI in the germline V gene. Trimming removed 3 bases from V and 3 bases from J, with 11 bases in between. The CDR3 is CASSPTWRYTEAFF. In nucleotides, the CDR3 is TGTGCCAGCTCACCTACCTGGCGGTACACTGAAGCTTTCTTT.

The genes are TRBV11-2 and TRBJ2-4, with a weak D call TRBD2 (5 bases). Trimming took 5 bases from V and 0 from J, leaving 14 bases between them. The CDR3 extends over 16 amino acids. Germline CDR1 SGHAT, CDR2 FQNNGV. The CDR3: CASSPRTSIAKNIQYF. The CDR3 nucleotides are TGTGCCAGCAGCCCCCGGACTTCCATAGCCAAAAACATTCAGTACTTC.

The chain joins TRBV5-1 to TRBJ1-3, with 8 bases fitting TRBD1. This CDR3 region has 15 residues. V trimming: 4 bases; J trimming: 4 bases; junction bases outside the gene matches: 7. Per germline, CDR1 SGHRS and CDR2 YFSETQ. CDR3 protein: CASSQATGAGNTIYF. The DNA of the CDR3 is TGCGCCAGCAGCCAGGCGACAGGGGCGGGAAACACCATATATTTT.

The V call is TRBV27, the J call TRBJ1-4, with TRBD1 as a possible D gene (5 bases). Trimming took 6 bases from V and 8 from J, leaving 13 bases between them. Germline V lookup: CDR1 MNHEY, CDR2 SMNVEV (reference sequence). The CDR3 contains 13 residues. This CDR3 is CASRRGGVEKLFF. The CDR3 DNA reads TGTGCCAGCAGGCGGGGGGGTGTAGAAAAACTGTTTTTT.

This chain uses TRBV15 with TRBJ2-7; D is tentatively TRBD1 or TRBD2 (5 bases each). CDR1 and CDR2 (germline): LNHNV, YYDKDF (reference sequence). V lost 2 bases and J 0 bases, leaving 11 bases between the germline ends. CDR3 length: 15 amino acids. For the CDR3, the DNA is TGTGCCACCAGCAGAAGGGGACGGACCTCCTACGAGCAGTACTTC. Translating it yields CATSRRGRTSYEQYF.

This clone appeared once. The chain is built from TRBV2 and TRBJ2-2; tentative D call: TRBD2 (5 bases). Trimming shortened V by 4 bases and J by 4 bases, and 13 bases separated the two germline ends. Germline CDR1 SNHLY, CDR2 FYNNEI. The CDR3 consists of 15 residues. For the CDR3, the DNA is TGTGCCAGCAGTGTTGGACTTGGGAGCACCGGGGAGCTGTTTTTT. Residues: CASSVGLGSTGELFF.

The chain couples TRBV27 to TRBJ2-1, with 7 bases fitting TRBD2. Germline lookup yields CDR1 MNHEY and CDR2 SMNVEV (reference sequence). Trimming took 6 bases from V and 9 from J; bases not matched to a gene: 8. This CDR3 comprises 13 residues. Here the CDR3 reads CASRASGSAEQFF. For the CDR3, the DNA is TGTGCCAGCAGAGCTAGCGGAAGTGCTGAGCAGTTCTTC.

This sequence joins TRBV19 and TRBJ2-7; TRBD2 aligns across 10 bases. Germline CDR1 is LNHDA and CDR2 is SQIVND (reference sequence). The CDR3 contains 16 residues. The ends lost 3 bases at V and 0 bases at J; junction bases unmatched: 5. The CDR3 loop reads CASSIRTSGASYEQYF. The CDR3 bases are TGTGCCAGTAGTATCCGGACTAGCGGAGCCTCCTACGAGCAGTACTTC.

Points on this clone: Its ends do not fully match the called genes, so a read error is possible. This sequence joins TRBV5-3 and TRBJ2-7; 9 bases are a match to TRBD2. TRBV5-3 is treated as an ORF (open reading frame) with a function not yet certain. The CDR3 extends over 15 amino acids. This chain's CDR3 is CASSSRMTSGYEQYF. The CDR3 region has the DNA TGTGCCAGCAGCTCCCGAATGACTAGCGGATACGAGCAGTACTTC.

This chain joins TRBV2 and TRBJ1-5, with D possibly TRBD1 on 5 matching bases. Trimming stripped 4 bases from V and 1 base from J, with 14 bases between. The CDR3 length is 16 residues. The germline CDR1 and CDR2 sequences are SNHLY and FYNNEI. The DNA for the CDR3 is TGTGCCAGCAGTGTCGGGGGGATCGGGAGCAATCAGCCCCAGCATTTT. Protein: CASSVGGIGSNQPQHF.